This T cell receptor beta chain was identified during a study of T-cell memory formation after mild COVID-19. Findings and caveats of the study: Pre-infection memory held some responding clones, suggesting pre-existing cross-reactive T cells responded. Day 15 to 85 contracting clones showed balanced CD4/CD8; day 15 to 37 expanders favored CD4+.

5'RACE, which relied on constant-segment primers, yielded TCR alpha and TCR beta cDNA libraries carrying sample barcodes and UMIs. TCRdb re-analysed the 5' RACE reads in MiXCR, keeping a single row per CDR3 protein. The sample records a few hundred thousand distinct CDR3 sequences, about a sixth being singletons. The CDR3 sequence is 14 residues long. The V and J ends lost 8 bases and 6 bases respectively, with 19 bases between them. Germline V gene sequence: CDR1 SGHTA, CDR2 FQGNSA. This clonotype was seen more than once but under ten times. Its antigen is not known. This receptor was obtained from a man between 18 and 29 years old who had mild COVID-19 (a few samples of this study predate the infection). Cell type and time point are not known. The genes are TRBV7-2 and TRBJ1-1, with D maybe TRBD1 (5 bases). The sample was PBMCs or a T cell subset sorted from them (not recorded which). CDR3 sequence (DNA): TGTGCCAGCTATGTGGGACGTGGACTCCCTGAAGCTTTCTTT. This encodes CASYVGRGLPEAFF.